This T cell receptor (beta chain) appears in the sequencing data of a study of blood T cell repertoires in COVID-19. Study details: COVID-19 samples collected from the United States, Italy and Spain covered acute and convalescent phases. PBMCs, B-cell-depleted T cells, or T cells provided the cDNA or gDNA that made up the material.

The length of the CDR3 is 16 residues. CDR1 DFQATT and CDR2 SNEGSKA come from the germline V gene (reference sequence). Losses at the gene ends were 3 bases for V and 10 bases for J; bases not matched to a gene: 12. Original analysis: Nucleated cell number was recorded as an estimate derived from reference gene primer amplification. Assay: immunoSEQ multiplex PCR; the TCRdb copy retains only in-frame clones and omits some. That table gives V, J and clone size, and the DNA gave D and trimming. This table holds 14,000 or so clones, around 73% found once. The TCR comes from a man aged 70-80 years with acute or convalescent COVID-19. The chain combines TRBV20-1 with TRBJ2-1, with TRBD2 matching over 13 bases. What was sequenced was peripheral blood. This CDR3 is CSASFSGTSGNREQFF. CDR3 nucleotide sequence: TGCAGTGCTAGTTTCTCCGGGACTAGCGGGAACAGAGAGCAGTTCTTC.